This T cell receptor beta chain was sequenced during a study of cytomegalovirus exposure and HLA in healthy donors (dated by TCRdb to about 2017). In terms of the full investigation: An earlier analysis of roughly 630 of the donors reported 250 to 300 Gb of sequence data and more than 90 million unique TCR beta sequences from some 180 million T cells. An early release that covered 640 HLA-typed donors contained around 300 gigabases of sequencing data and 80 million or so unique TCR sequences. The genetic ancestry cluster associated with self-reported Caucasian donors included roughly 84% of the roughly 400 genotyped donors. The study aimed to test whether signatures of past pathogen exposure could be identified by cataloging public T cell receptors. Using immunosequencing, the study profiled T cell repertoires from fewer than 850 subjects and related those repertoires to cytomegalovirus serostatus. Besides the first cohort of approximately 710 subjects, a separate validation cohort made up of 120 different subjects was used. High-throughput TCR immunosequencing, statistical association of individual TCRs with disease status, and machine learning were combined to predict cytomegalovirus infection status. In a later analysis, previously published TCR beta repertoires from more than 500 donors were re-analyzed and high-resolution HLA genotyping was added so that TCR occurrence patterns could be studied. In the later analysis, no new phenotypic data were used to find candidate immune exposures; instead, reliance was placed on TCR beta sequences and their occurrence across donors. To decide whether each TCR beta V gene segment behaved as functional or pseudogenic, an earlier analysis of approximately 620 of the donors relied on high-throughput TCR beta sequencing. Donor age, sex, ethnicity and CMV serostatus were compiled together with the repertoire data. In a later genetic analysis, genome-wide SNP genotypes for about 65% of the roughly 670 donors were used, and that subset was treated as a discovery cohort. All discovery cohort repertoires had been generated using a single sequencing platform. HLA typing included class I and class II loci at four-digit resolution. Typing coverage varied by locus: about 620-630 donors for A, B, C, DRB1 and DQB1; roughly 520 for DQA1; more than 600 for DPA1; about 450 for DPB1. Because of strong linkage in the cohort, roughly five DR-DQ haplotypes were treated as single units for association and clustering. On average, roughly 240,000 unique TCR beta nucleotide sequences were sequenced per donor among roughly 430 genotyped donors of the cohort, with 15% to 20% of those sequences being non-productive.

Results and caveats for the whole study, not just this receptor: In a later analysis, most CMV-associated TCR beta chains were found to appear HLA-restricted, with HLA associations seemingly driven largely by CMV exposure. A further reported finding was that TCR beta sequences accurately predicted the HLA-A and HLA-B alleles for most subjects in the first cohort. Several of the top co-occurrence clusters appeared to be linked to parvovirus B19, influenza, CMV and Epstein-Barr virus, according to a later analysis. V-gene and J-gene trimming of TCR beta chains was associated with a missense DCLRE1C variant in a later genetic analysis, and the association was replicated in an independent cohort. A later analysis found that HLA-associated TCR beta chains were more clonally expanded and had lower generation probabilities than equally common non-associated chains. The 87-base-pair reads could not distinguish some IMGT-functional V segments, including TRBV6-2 and TRBV6-3, so those segments were excluded. At a false discovery rate of 0.05, a later analysis linked some 17,000 TCR beta sequences to specific HLA alleles. Broadly in line with IMGT annotations, most TCR beta V segments showed up in productive rearrangements about 87% or about 30% of the time in an earlier analysis of 450 to 600 of the donors. A cluster of highly shared sequence variants was judged likely to represent a technical artifact of the sequencing pipeline. Only TCR beta chains were sequenced in this cohort, and the absence of alpha or paired-chain data limited detectable features. Because counts were too low, around 17 rarely observed V segments, including chromosome 9 orphons, were left out of the earlier analysis of 500 to 650 of the donors. According to the authors, the approach could potentially be generalized to other disease states and immunological phenotypes. CMV serostatus was the only immune exposure information available for the cohort. Correlated functional status among segregating V segments might be attributable to linkage disequilibrium, but an unknown experimental factor could not be ruled out. A few of the identified cytomegalovirus-associated TCR beta chains were confirmed in vitro to be specific for cytomegalovirus antigens. Assigning TCR associations to individual alleles was difficult when HLA alleles, especially DR and DQ, strongly co-occurred. Across donors, most TCR sequences were observed very rarely, whereas some public TCRs were present in many individuals. Because some donors lacked HLA typing at each locus, the association tests relied only on the typed subset. In both the original and validation cohorts, the classifier was reported to diagnose cytomegalovirus status with high specificity and sensitivity. Compared with the roughly 600-donor mean, donors in an Asian-associated ancestry cluster had fewer N-insertions in productive TCRs, according to a later genetic analysis. The presence/absence analyses assumed that sequencing depth was roughly uniform across donors, and that assumption may not be true. A later analysis found that TCR association rates varied across HLA loci, with DRB1 alleles showing the most associated TCRs and HLA-C alleles the fewest. In the study, approximately 160 TCR beta chains were listed as associated with cytomegalovirus.

Its CDR3 holds 14 amino acids, cysteine through phenylalanine. Only CDR3 DNA remains: 42 bases, in frame from the first base. At the junction V is shortened by 8 bases and J by 5 bases; bases outside the gene matches: 6. Reading the germline V gene (reference sequence) gives CDR1 WNHNN and CDR2 SYGVQD. The cohort consisted of approximately 670 healthy bone marrow donors. All cohort members were sampled while nominally healthy, although unrecorded immune exposures were likely present. The donor tested CMV seronegative, placing the donor among the 350 or so seronegative members of the cohort. Each donor provided a peripheral blood sample, and peripheral blood mononuclear cells were used for TCR beta sequencing. Genomic DNA was extracted from the blood cell samples with the Qiagen DNeasy Blood Extraction Kit. Worth noting for this clone: Its antigen remains undetermined. The record has no base qualities; no much larger clone is one base away.

To prepare the library, the immunoSEQ multiplex PCR assay was applied. The multiplex PCR relied on a mix of 60 forward primers for TCR Vbeta segments and 13 reverse primers for TCR Jbeta segments. The CDR3 region of rearranged TCR beta genes was amplified from genomic DNA by a multiplex PCR assay. On the Illumina HiSeq System, the amplified TCR beta libraries were sequenced as 87-base-pair reads. The authors processed their data as follows. Across the 670 or so repertoires, a later analysis counted tens of millions of unique TCR beta chains, roughly 11 million of which were shared by at least two donors. Raw reads were error-corrected and collapsed into unique sequences with a nearest-neighbor algorithm that merged closely related sequences to remove PCR and sequencing errors. V, D and J gene segments were assigned by aligning CDR3 sequences to IMGT reference sequences. For a sequence to be retained, a match of at least six nucleotides was required to both a V gene segment and a J gene segment. Rearrangements were called productive when the CDR3 lacked stop codons and stayed in frame with V and J; all others were non-productive. CDR3 was defined according to IMGT convention as the region running from the second conserved V-encoded cysteine to the conserved J-encoded phenylalanine. The earlier analysis of about 590 of the donors excluded sequences that lacked an unambiguous match to a single V gene segment. An earlier analysis of some 610 of the donors called V segments functional above 56.7% productive rearrangements and segregating when the between-donor standard deviation exceeded 5%. A statistical classification framework was developed to diagnose cytomegalovirus status using the catalog of TCR beta chain sequences. In a later analysis, V and J genes were assigned by comparing TCR nucleotide sequences against IMGT/GENE-DB human TR gene sequences. In a later analysis, CDR3 sequences and most-parsimonious VDJ recombination scenarios were assigned using the TCRdist pipeline. In a later analysis, every TCR beta chain was defined by the combination of its CDR3 amino acid sequence and its V-gene family, and reads without a unique V-gene family were dropped. To address suspected cross-contamination and a sequencing artifact, a later analysis removed several hundred highly shared, low-generation-probability nucleotide sequences. For each public chain, a later analysis derived a clonal expansion index from normalized ranks of inferred template counts within each repertoire. In a later analysis, generation probabilities were computed with a VDJ recombination model fitted to out-of-frame rearrangements, and the resulting probabilities were checked against IGoR. Hypergeometric tests were used in a later analysis to score TCR-TCR, TCR-HLA and TCR-CMV co-occurrence, with a repertoire-size bias correction applied to the TCR pairs. In a later analysis, false discovery rates were estimated by permuting HLA or CMV assignments 20 times. In a later analysis, co-occurring TCRs were grouped using DBSCAN, with TCRdist sequence similarity added in when clustering inside HLA-allele-positive subsets. Co-occurrence clustering excluded repertoires with fewer than 30,000 or more than 120,000 public chains, plus five with anomalous nucleotide sharing. TCRdb holds this immuneACCESS table with in-frame rearrangements only. Some clones are missing; in checked studies, unresolved V genes explain under half, and the rest has no known cause. V, J and clone size are those of that table, while D and trimming were read from the DNA. The sample profile shows approximately 110,000 clones; more than 60% of them were found once. The leading ten clones occupy approximately 2.2% of the sample.

This receptor chain uses TRBV10-1 and TRBJ2-1, and 10 junctional nucleotides match TRBD1. Sequenced sample: PBMCs. This sequence was found in a man aged 30-40 years in good health and CMV-seronegative. The CDR3 corresponds to CASSGTGANNEQFF. The bases are TGCGCCAGCTCCGGGACAGGGGCTAACAATGAGCAGTTCTTC.